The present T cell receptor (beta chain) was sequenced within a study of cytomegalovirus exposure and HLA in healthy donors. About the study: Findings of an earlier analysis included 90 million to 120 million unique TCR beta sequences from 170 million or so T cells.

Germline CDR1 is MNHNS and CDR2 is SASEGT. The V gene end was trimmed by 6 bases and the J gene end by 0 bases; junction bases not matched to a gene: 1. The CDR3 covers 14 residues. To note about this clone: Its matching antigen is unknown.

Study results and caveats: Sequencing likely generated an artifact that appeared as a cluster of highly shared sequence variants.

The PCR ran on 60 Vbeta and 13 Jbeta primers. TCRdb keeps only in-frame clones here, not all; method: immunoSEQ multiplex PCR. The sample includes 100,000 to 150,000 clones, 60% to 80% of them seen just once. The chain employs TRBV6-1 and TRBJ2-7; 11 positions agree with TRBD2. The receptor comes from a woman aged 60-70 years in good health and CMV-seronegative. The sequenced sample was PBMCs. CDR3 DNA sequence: TGTGCCAGCAGAGGGACTAGCGGCTCCTACGAGCAGTACTTC. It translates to CASRGTSGSYEQYF.